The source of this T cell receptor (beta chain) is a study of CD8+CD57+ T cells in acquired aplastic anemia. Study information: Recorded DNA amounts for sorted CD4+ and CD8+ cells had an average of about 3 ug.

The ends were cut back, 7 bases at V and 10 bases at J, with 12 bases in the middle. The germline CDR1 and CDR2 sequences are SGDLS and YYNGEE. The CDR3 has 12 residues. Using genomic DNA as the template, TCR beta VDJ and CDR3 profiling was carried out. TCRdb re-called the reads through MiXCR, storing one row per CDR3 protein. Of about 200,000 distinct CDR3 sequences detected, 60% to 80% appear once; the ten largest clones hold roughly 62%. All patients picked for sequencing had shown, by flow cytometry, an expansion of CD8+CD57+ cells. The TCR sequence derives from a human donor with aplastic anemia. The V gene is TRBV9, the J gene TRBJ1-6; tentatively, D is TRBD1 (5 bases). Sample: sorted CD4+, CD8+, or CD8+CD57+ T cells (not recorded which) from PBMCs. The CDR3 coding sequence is TGTGCCAGCTCTCAGGGACCCTCACCCCTCCACTTT. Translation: CASSQGPSPLHF.